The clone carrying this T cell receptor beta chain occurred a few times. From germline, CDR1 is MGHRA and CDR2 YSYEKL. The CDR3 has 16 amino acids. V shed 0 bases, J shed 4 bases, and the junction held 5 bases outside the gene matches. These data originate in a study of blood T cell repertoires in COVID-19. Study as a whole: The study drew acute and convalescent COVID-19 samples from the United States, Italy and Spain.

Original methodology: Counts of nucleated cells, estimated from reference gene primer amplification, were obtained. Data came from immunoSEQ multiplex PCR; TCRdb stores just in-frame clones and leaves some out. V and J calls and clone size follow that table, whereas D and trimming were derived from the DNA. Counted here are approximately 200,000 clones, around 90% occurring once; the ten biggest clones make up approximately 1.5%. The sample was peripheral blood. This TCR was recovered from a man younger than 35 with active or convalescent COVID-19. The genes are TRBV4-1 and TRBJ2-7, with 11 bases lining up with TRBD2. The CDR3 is CASSQDSVAGGYEQYF. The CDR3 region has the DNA TGCGCCAGCAGCCAAGACAGTGTAGCGGGAGGGTACGAGCAGTACTTC.